This TCR beta chain was sequenced during a study of response to subunit inactivated influenza vaccine (dated 2018 in TCRdb). Some background on the complete study: The study used deep quantitative T cell receptor repertoire profiling to track responses to a trivalent subunit inactivated influenza vaccine.

The germline V gene yields LGHNA for CDR1 and YSLEER for CDR2. V is clipped by 3 bases and J by 3 bases, and the sequence between their germline boundaries is 11 bases long. The CDR3 numbers 14 residues from cysteine through phenylalanine. Kept here is only the CDR3 DNA, which spans 42 bases and is read in frame from base 1. As concerns this clonotype: This clone's antigen is unknown. Base qualities were left out, and no much larger clone turns up one base away.

The study at large found these results: It was suggested by the authors that each seasonal influenza vaccination may recruit only a limited number of new T cells.

Preparation of the library involved RT-PCR. TCRdb shows the sequencer as Illumina HiSeq 2500. TCRdb reprocessing: public reads trimmed at Q25 with fastp, clones called with MiXCR, in-frame beta chains kept. Each entry merges the rows of one CDR3 protein and shows their most common DNA and genes. Here the sample has over 150,000 distinct CDR3 sequences; 14% occur a single time. The ten largest clones take up about 28% of the sample. This clonotype was sampled from a man aged 50 to 59 who received an inactivated influenza vaccine. Donor details come from another sample of the same person, matched by shared clones. Sequenced here: CD8+ T cells sorted from PBMCs, sampled 4 to 6 days after vaccination. The chain employs TRBV4-3 and TRBJ1-2; matching of 6 bases hints at TRBD1 as the D gene. The CDR3 amino acid sequence is: CASSHEGGYYGYTF. In nucleotides, the sequence is TGCGCCAGCAGCCATGAGGGGGGGTACTATGGCTACACCTTC.